This is a list of T cell receptor beta chains from one sample in a study of blood T cell repertoires in COVID-19. Assay used: immunoSEQ multiplex PCR; TCRdb lists only in-frame clones, some missing. This sample has 250,000 to 350,000 clones, with 85% to 90% found just once. The sample was peripheral blood. These receptors originate from a man aged 25-40 years with acute or convalescent COVID-19. Each CDR3 is given with its conserved first and last residue. A D gene is named only where the DNA matches it firmly. Clone size is given for some rows only: seen once, a few or many times, or a class if the clone is expanded.

abundance	v_gene	j_gene	d_gene	CDR3nt	CDR3aa
NA	TRBV5-6	TRBJ1-3	NA	TGTGCCAGCAGCTTGGTGAGCTCTGGAAACACCATATATTTT	CASSLVSSGNTIYF
NA	TRBV28	TRBJ1-2	NA	TGTGCCAGCAGCCTAGGGTCGGCAGGGATTGACTATGGCTACACCTTC	CASSLGSAGIDYGYTF
NA	TRBV15	TRBJ1-6	TRBD1	TGTGCCACCAGCAGGGACAGGGTCCGGGATTCACCCCTCCACTTT	CATSRDRVRDSPLHF
NA	TRBV2	TRBJ2-7	NA	TGTGCCAGCAGTGAGTTAGTGACACTGTACGAGCAGTACTTC	CASSELVTLYEQYF
NA	TRBV6-5	TRBJ2-3	TRBD1	TGTGCCAGCAGACAACAGGGGGGTCGGGCAGATACGCAGTATTTT	CASRQQGGRADTQYF
NA	TRBV5-6	TRBJ1-5	NA	TGTGCCAGCACCTTCGGGGTAGGCCCCGATCAGCCCCAGCATTTT	CASTFGVGPDQPQHF
NA	TRBV5-1	TRBJ2-2	TRBD2	TGCGCCAGCAGCTTGGAAGCGGGGCGTACCTTGAACACCGGGGAGCTGTTTTTT	CASSLEAGRTLNTGELFF
NA	TRBV28	TRBJ2-5	NA	TGTGCCAGCAAAGAGGGGGTCCCAGAGACCCAGTACTTC	CASKEGVPETQYF
NA	TRBV2	TRBJ2-2	NA	TGTGCCAGCATCCCGGACTCCTATGGGGAGCTGTTTTTT	CASIPDSYGELFF
NA	TRBV18	TRBJ2-5	TRBD1	TGTGCCAGCACTTCCGGGACAGGATCACAAGAGACCCAGTACTTC	CASTSGTGSQETQYF
NA	TRBV29-1	TRBJ1-1	NA	TGCAGCGTCCCCGGGGGGGAGATGAACACTGAAGCTTTCTTT	CSVPGGEMNTEAFF
NA	TRBV14	TRBJ1-1	NA	TGTGCCAGCAGCCTCGCTGAGAGGGATGCTTTCTTT	CASSLAERDAFF
NA	TRBV10-3	TRBJ2-3	TRBD2	TGTGCCGTCTTCAGCGGGGGGGGAACAGATACGCAGTATTTT	CAVFSGGGTDTQYF
NA	TRBV11-2	TRBJ1-4	TRBD1	TGTGCCAGCAGCTGGACAGGGGGTATGGAAAAACTGTTTTTT	CASSWTGGMEKLFF
NA	TRBV5-6	TRBJ2-1	NA	TGTGCCAGCAGCTTGGTAATTGAGCAGTTCTTC	CASSLVIEQFF
NA	TRBV28	TRBJ2-7	TRBD1	TGTGCCAGCAGGGCACCGACAGGGACCTACGAGCAGTACTTC	CASRAPTGTYEQYF
NA	TRBV6-5	TRBJ2-2	NA	TGTGCCGGCAAGGGACTGCCACAGAACACCGGGGAGCTGTTTTTT	CAGKGLPQNTGELFF
few	TRBV30	TRBJ1-2	NA	TGTGCCTGGAGCATAGAGAGAGGGCGGGAAGGCTACACCTTC	CAWSIERGREGYTF
few	TRBV11-2	TRBJ1-4	TRBD1	TGTGCCAGCAGTCGGACAGGTTCTAATGAAAAACTGTTTTTT	CASSRTGSNEKLFF
NA	TRBV5-4	TRBJ1-2	TRBD1	TGTGCCAGCAGTCGGGACAGCTATGGCTACACCTTC	CASSRDSYGYTF
NA	TRBV29-1	TRBJ2-3	NA	TGCAGCCCCGTGTTGCGGAAAGGCACAGATACGCAGTATTTT	CSPVLRKGTDTQYF
NA	TRBV11-3	TRBJ2-1	TRBD2	TGTGCCAGCAGCATCGGACTAGCGGGGGACTACAATGAGCAGTTCTTC	CASSIGLAGDYNEQFF
NA	TRBV7-6	TRBJ2-6	NA	TGTGCCAGCAGCTTAGACCTGGCTGGGAGCCTCGATCCCTCTGGGGCCAACGTCCTGACTTTC	CASSLDLAGSLDPSGANVLTF
NA	TRBV15	TRBJ1-1	NA	TGTGCCACCAGCAGCAGGGTTTTGAACACTGAAGCTTTCTTT	CATSSRVLNTEAFF
NA	TRBV11-2	TRBJ2-7	TRBD1	TGTGCCAGCAGCTTGGGGACAGGGGCCCTCTACGAGCAGTACTTC	CASSLGTGALYEQYF
NA	TRBV10-3	TRBJ1-5	TRBD1	TGTGCCATCACGCGGACAGGGAATCAGCCCCAGCATTTT	CAITRTGNQPQHF
NA	TRBV5-1	TRBJ1-2	NA	TGCGCCAGCAGCTTCTACGTTGGGGACACGACCTACACCTTC	CASSFYVGDTTYTF
NA	TRBV7-9	TRBJ1-1	NA	TGTGCCAGCAGCTTAGTGTTGTCGACAGTTGAAGCTTTCTTT	CASSLVLSTVEAFF
NA	TRBV5-5	TRBJ1-4	TRBD1	TGTGCCAGCAGCTTGGCCGGAACAGGGGATGAAAAACTGTTTTTT	CASSLAGTGDEKLFF
NA	TRBV12-5	TRBJ1-2	NA	TGTGCTAGTGGTACTTCACGGAACAGATCGGGCTACACCTTC	CASGTSRNRSGYTF
few	TRBV10-1	TRBJ1-1	NA	TGCGCCAGCAGTGACGGGGGTTCCACTGAAGCTTTCTTT	CASSDGGSTEAFF
few	TRBV19	TRBJ1-5	NA	TGTGCCAGTAGTATGATATCAGGGCAGAATCAGCCCCAGCATTTT	CASSMISGQNQPQHF
NA	TRBV4-1	TRBJ2-7	NA	TGCGCCAGCAGCCAAGGGCAGAACTCCTACGAGCAGTACTTC	CASSQGQNSYEQYF
NA	TRBV10-2	TRBJ1-5	NA	TGCGCCAGTACTGAACAGGCAGTCAATCAGCCCCAGCATTTT	CASTEQAVNQPQHF
NA	TRBV15	TRBJ2-7	TRBD1	TGTGCCACCAGTGAGATCAGGGGGTCAGCTGGAGAGCAGTACTTC	CATSEIRGSAGEQYF
NA	TRBV28	TRBJ1-2	NA	TGTGCCAGCAGTTTACCTGACTATGGCTACACCTTC	CASSLPDYGYTF
NA	TRBV4-1	TRBJ1-4	NA	TGCGCCAGCAGCCCACGGGGGTTCAATAATGAAAAACTGTTTTTT	CASSPRGFNNEKLFF
NA	TRBV28	TRBJ1-2	NA	TGTGCCAGCAGGACAGCTAACTATGGCTACACCTTC	CASRTANYGYTF
NA	TRBV2	TRBJ1-4	NA	TGTGCCAGCGTCCGACAGAGTTCCAATGAAAAACTGTTTTTT	CASVRQSSNEKLFF
NA	TRBV28	TRBJ1-5	TRBD1	TGTGCCAGCGGCCGGGACAGGGGGCTCGGAAGCAATCAGCCCCAGCATTTT	CASGRDRGLGSNQPQHF
NA	TRBV7-9	TRBJ2-7	NA	TGTGCCAGCAGCTCGCCCTGGGGTCGGCAGGGGCGTAGTGAGCAGTACTTC	CASSSPWGRQGRSEQYF
NA	TRBV19	TRBJ2-4	TRBD2	TGTGCCAGTAGTAAGGGGACTAGCCAGGACATAGCCAAAAACATTCAGTACTTC	CASSKGTSQDIAKNIQYF
NA	TRBV2	TRBJ1-5	NA	TGTGCCAGTCGACAACCGAATCAGCCCCAGCATTTT	CASRQPNQPQHF
once	TRBV28	TRBJ1-5	NA	TGTGCCAGCAGTTGGCGCAGGACTTATAGCAATCAGCCCCAGCATTTT	CASSWRRTYSNQPQHF